Listed below are T cell receptor beta chains from one sample, sequenced in a study of cytomegalovirus exposure and HLA in healthy donors. Sequencing used immunoSEQ multiplex PCR; TCRdb keeps in-frame clones, though not all of them. The sample shows about 60,000 clones, approximately 95% of them seen only once. The source material was PBMCs. Receptors were obtained from a woman younger than 30 in good health and CMV-seropositive. Both conserved end residues are part of each CDR3. A D gene is named only where the DNA matches it firmly. Rows give clone size only sometimes, using once, few, many, or a class for an expanded clone.

d_gene	v_gene	abundance	j_gene	CDR3nt	CDR3aa
TRBD2	TRBV7-9	.	TRBJ2-5	TGTGCCAGCAGCCCCGACGTAGCGGGGTACCAAGAGACCCAGTACTTC	CASSPDVAGYQETQYF
.	TRBV28	.	TRBJ1-1	TGTGCCAGCAGTTTATTAAGGACAGTGAACACTGAAGCTTTCTTT	CASSLLRTVNTEAFF
TRBD1	TRBV15	.	TRBJ2-7	TGTGCCACTGCCGAGCAGACAGGGGAGATCTACGAGCAGTACTTC	CATAEQTGEIYEQYF
.	TRBV7-9	once	TRBJ2-1	TGTGCCAGCAGCTTCCTAGTGGTTGGTGAGCAGTTCTTC	CASSFLVVGEQFF
.	TRBV20-1	once	TRBJ1-2	TGCAGTGCTAGAGGACCTCGGGAAAGGACCTTC	CSARGPRERTF
.	TRBV5-1	.	TRBJ2-2	TGCGCCAGCAGCTGGGGGGAGAACACCGGGGAGCTGTTTTTT	CASSWGENTGELFF
TRBD2	TRBV27	.	TRBJ2-3	TGTGCCAGCAGTTTAAGGTCTAGCGGCCTTAGCACAGATACGCAGTATTTT	CASSLRSSGLSTDTQYF
.	TRBV7-9	few	TRBJ2-7	TGTGCCAGCAGCTTAGCGGGGCACGAGCAGTACTTC	CASSLAGHEQYF
.	TRBV5-8	.	TRBJ1-1	TGTGCCAGCAGCTCGTATATTGAAGCTTTCTTT	CASSSYIEAFF
.	TRBV18	.	TRBJ1-1	TGTGCCAGCTTCCGGGAGCTGAACACTGAAGCTTTCTTT	CASFRELNTEAFF
.	TRBV6-1	.	TRBJ1-1	TGTGCCAGCAGTGATCAGTGGTGGGGGGGGGAAGCTTTCTTT	CASSDQWWGGEAFF
.	TRBV7-9	.	TRBJ1-4	TGTGCCAGCAGCCAAGGAGGTTACGAAAAACTGTTTTTT	CASSQGGYEKLFF
.	TRBV7-9	.	TRBJ2-7	TGTGCCAGCAGCTTAGCTAGGGGCCACTACGAGCAGTACTTC	CASSLARGHYEQYF
TRBD1	TRBV4-1	.	TRBJ1-6	TGCGCCAGCAGCCAAGATTGGGCCGGGACAGGAGAAAATTCACCCCTCCACTTT	CASSQDWAGTGENSPLHF
.	TRBV10-3	.	TRBJ2-2	TGTGCCATCAGTGAGTCCCCAGGGAACACCGGGGAGCTGTTTTTT	CAISESPGNTGELFF
.	TRBV6-6	.	TRBJ1-2	TGTGCCAGCAGTTCCGCGACAGCAAACTATGGCTACACCTTC	CASSSATANYGYTF
TRBD1	TRBV9	.	TRBJ1-2	TGTGCCAGCAGCGCCCCTTGGGACAGGGGAAACTATGGCTACACCTTC	CASSAPWDRGNYGYTF
TRBD2	TRBV27	.	TRBJ2-1	TGTGCCAGCAGACCCGGGACTAGCGGATACAGCTCCTACAATGAGCAGTTCTTC	CASRPGTSGYSSYNEQFF
.	TRBV27	few	TRBJ2-7	TGTGCCAGCAGTTCCGCCTACGAGCAGTACTTC	CASSSAYEQYF
.	TRBV6-1	.	TRBJ2-7	TGTGCCAGTCGACTGAGCTCCTACGAGCAGTACTTC	CASRLSSYEQYF
.	TRBV5-6	.	TRBJ2-5	TGTGCCAGCAGCTTGTGGAACAGGGAAGAGACCCAGTACTTC	CASSLWNREETQYF
.	TRBV6-6	.	TRBJ2-1	TGTGCCAGCACCCCCTTTGACAGCTCCTACAATGAGCAGTTCTTC	CASTPFDSSYNEQFF
TRBD2	TRBV7-9	once	TRBJ2-7	TGTGCCAGCACCCCCCGCACTAGCGGATCTACCTACGAGCAGTACTTC	CASTPRTSGSTYEQYF
.	TRBV18	.	TRBJ2-7	TGTGCCAGCTCACCACAGTCTCGGTCCACCATCTACGAGCAGTACTTC	CASSPQSRSTIYEQYF
TRBD1	TRBV19	.	TRBJ2-3	TGTGCCAGTAGTATAGGCCTGAGGGGGCGAGATACGCAGTATTTT	CASSIGLRGRDTQYF
.	TRBV7-2	.	TRBJ2-7	TGTGCCAGCAGCTCACCCAGGGATACCTACGAGCAGTACTTC	CASSSPRDTYEQYF
TRBD1	TRBV5-6	.	TRBJ1-4	TGTGCCAGCAGCTTCAGGACAGGGGGTAGGGAAAAACTGTTTTTT	CASSFRTGGREKLFF
.	TRBV5-8	.	TRBJ2-5	TGTGCCAGCAGTTTCCAACGGACTGAGAACACCCAAGAGACCCAGTACTTC	CASSFQRTENTQETQYF
TRBD1	TRBV7-9	.	TRBJ2-2	TGTGCCAGCAGCCCGTCCTACGGACAGGGTCGCACCGGGGAGCTGTTTTTT	CASSPSYGQGRTGELFF
.	TRBV6-6	few	TRBJ2-7	TGTGCCAGCGGCAGCTACGAGCAGTACTTC	CASGSYEQYF
.	TRBV4-3	.	TRBJ2-1	TGCGCCAGCAGCCAAGACGGTACGGGGGACTACAATGAGCAGTTCTTC	CASSQDGTGDYNEQFF
.	TRBV28	.	TRBJ1-5	TGTGCCAGCAGTTCACCGGGGGGAGGCAATCAGCCCCAGCATTTT	CASSSPGGGNQPQHF
TRBD2	TRBV13	.	TRBJ2-7	TGTGCCAGCAGCCAGCCGACTAGCCCCCCCGAGCAGTACTTC	CASSQPTSPPEQYF
.	TRBV7-2	.	TRBJ2-3	TGTGCCAGCAGCTCTCCGGGACTTCAAGATACGCAGTATTTT	CASSSPGLQDTQYF
.	TRBV5-1	.	TRBJ2-4	TGCGCCAGCAGCCCCGGAGGGGCACTGGCCAAAAACATTCAGTACTTC	CASSPGGALAKNIQYF
.	TRBV6-5	.	TRBJ1-2	TGTGCCAGCAGCCTCGGGAGTGTCTATGGCTACACCTTC	CASSLGSVYGYTF